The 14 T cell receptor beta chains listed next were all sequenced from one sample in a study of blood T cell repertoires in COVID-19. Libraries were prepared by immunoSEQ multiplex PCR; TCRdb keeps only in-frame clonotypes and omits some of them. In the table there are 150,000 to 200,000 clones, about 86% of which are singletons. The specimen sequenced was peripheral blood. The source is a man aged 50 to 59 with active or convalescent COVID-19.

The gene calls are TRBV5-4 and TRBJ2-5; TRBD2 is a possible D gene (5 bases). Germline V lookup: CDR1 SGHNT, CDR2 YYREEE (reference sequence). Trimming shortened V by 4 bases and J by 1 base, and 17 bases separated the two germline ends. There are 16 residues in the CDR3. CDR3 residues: CASSPVPGSRQETQYF. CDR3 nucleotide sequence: TGTGCCAGCAGCCCCGTTCCGGGGTCCCGCCAAGAGACCCAGTACTTC.

CDR3 coding DNA: TGTGCCACCAGCAGAGATCTAGGGGATGAAAAACTGTTTTTT. Residues: CATSRDLGDEKLFF. The rearrangement joins TRBV15 to TRBJ1-4; D might be TRBD1 (5 bases). The CDR3 is 14 amino acids. V gave up 0 bases and J gave up 6 bases, with 8 bases separating them. In germline, CDR1 is LNHNV, CDR2 YYDKDF (reference sequence). Based on the CDR3 plus reference TRBV15 and TRBJ1-4, the full variable domain is DAMVIQNPRYQVTQFGKPVTLSCSQTLNHNVMYWYQQKSSQAPKLLFHYYDKDFNNEADTPDNFQSRRPNTSFCFLDIRSPGLGDTAMYLCATSRDLGDEKLFFGSGTQLSVL.

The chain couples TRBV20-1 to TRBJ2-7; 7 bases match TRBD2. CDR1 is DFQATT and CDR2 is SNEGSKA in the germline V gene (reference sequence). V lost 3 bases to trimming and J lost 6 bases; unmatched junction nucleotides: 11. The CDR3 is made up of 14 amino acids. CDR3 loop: CSASFGLEITEQYF. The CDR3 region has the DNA TGCAGTGCTAGTTTTGGACTAGAAATAACCGAGCAGTACTTC.

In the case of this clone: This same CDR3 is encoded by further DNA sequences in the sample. In DNA, the CDR3 is TGTGCCAGTACACAGGGGGGTAGCAATCAGCCCCAGCATTTT. Translated, it gives CASTQGGSNQPQHF. This chain uses TRBV19 with TRBJ1-5; 8 bases agree with TRBD1. Germline assignment: CDR1 LNHDA and CDR2 SQIVND (reference sequence). Losses at the gene ends were 7 bases for V and 0 bases for J; bases not matched to a gene: 2. CDR3 length: 14 residues.

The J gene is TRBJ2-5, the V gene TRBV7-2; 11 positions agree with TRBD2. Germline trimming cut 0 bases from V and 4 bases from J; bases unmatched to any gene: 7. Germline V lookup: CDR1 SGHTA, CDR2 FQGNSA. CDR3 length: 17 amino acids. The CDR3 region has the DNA TGTGCCAGCAGCTTAGCGGCAACTAGCGGGAGTTTAGAGACCCAGTACTTC. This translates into CASSLAATSGSLETQYF. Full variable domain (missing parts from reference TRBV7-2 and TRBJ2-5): GAGVSQSPSNKVTEKGKDVELRCDPISGHTALYWYRQSLGQGLEFLIYFQGNSAPDKSGLPSDRFSAERTGGSVSTLTIQRTQQEDSAVYLCASSLAATSGSLETQYFGPGTRLLVL.

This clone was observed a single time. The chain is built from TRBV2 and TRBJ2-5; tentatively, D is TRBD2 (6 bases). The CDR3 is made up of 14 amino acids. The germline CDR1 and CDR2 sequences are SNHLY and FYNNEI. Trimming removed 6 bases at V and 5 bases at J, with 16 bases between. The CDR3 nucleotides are TGTGCCAGCAGGCGGGTCTTGGAGGGGGAGACCCAGTACTTC. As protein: CASRRVLEGETQYF.

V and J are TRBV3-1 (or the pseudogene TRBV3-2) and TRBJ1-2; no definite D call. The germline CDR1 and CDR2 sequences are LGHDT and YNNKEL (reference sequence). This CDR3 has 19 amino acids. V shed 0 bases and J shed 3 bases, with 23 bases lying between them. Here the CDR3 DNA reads TGTGCCAGCAGCCAAGACCTGGGGAGACGGATACTCGGGGACTATGGCTACACCTTC. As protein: CASSQDLGRRILGDYGYTF.

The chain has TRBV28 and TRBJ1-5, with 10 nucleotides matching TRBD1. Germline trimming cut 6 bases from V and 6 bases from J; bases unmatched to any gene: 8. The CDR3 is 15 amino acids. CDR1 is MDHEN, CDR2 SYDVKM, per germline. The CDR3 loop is CASRPTGGWGQPQHF. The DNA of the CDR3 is TGTGCCAGCAGACCGACAGGGGGCTGGGGTCAGCCCCAGCATTTT.

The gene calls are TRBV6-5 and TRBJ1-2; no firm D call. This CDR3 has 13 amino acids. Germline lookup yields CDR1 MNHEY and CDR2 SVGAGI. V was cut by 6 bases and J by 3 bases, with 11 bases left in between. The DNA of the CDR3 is TGTGCCAGCAGGAACGGTCGGGACTATGGCTACACCTTC. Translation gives CASRNGRDYGYTF.

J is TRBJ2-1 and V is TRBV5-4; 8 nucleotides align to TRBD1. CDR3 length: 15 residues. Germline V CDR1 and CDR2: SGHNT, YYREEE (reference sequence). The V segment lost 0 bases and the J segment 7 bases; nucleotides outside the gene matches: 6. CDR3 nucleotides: TGTGCCAGCAGCTTGGAGCAGGGGGCCTGGAATGAGCAGTTCTTC. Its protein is CASSLEQGAWNEQFF.

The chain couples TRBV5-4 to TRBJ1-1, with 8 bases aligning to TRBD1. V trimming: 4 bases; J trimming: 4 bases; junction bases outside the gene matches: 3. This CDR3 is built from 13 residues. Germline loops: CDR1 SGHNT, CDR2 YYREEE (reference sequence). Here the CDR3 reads CASSAGTGTEAFF. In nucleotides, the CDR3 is TGTGCCAGCAGCGCCGGGACAGGCACTGAAGCTTTCTTT.

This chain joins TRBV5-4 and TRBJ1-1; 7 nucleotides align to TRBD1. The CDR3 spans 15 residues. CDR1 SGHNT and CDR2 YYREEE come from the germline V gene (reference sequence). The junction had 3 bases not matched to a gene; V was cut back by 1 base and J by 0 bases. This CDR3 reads CASSLWRGLNTEAFF. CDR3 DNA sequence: TGTGCCAGCAGCTTGTGGAGGGGGCTGAACACTGAAGCTTTCTTT.

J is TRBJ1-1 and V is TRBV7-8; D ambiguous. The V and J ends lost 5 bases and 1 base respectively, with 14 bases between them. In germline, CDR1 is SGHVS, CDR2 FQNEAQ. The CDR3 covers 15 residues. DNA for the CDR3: TGTGCCAGCAGCGCGCGTGCGCGGGGGAACACTGAAGCTTTCTTT. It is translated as CASSARARGNTEAFF.

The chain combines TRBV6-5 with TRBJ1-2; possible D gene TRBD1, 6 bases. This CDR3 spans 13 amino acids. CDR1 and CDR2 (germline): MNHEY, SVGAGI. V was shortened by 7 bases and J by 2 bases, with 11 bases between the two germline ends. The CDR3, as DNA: TGTGCCAGCATTGGGGGCTACAACTATGGCTACACCTTC. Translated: CASIGGYNYGYTF.